The TCR beta chain under discussion was sequenced for a study of cytomegalovirus exposure and HLA in healthy donors. The CDR3 runs 14 residues. Looked up from germline, CDR1 is ENHRY and CDR2 is SYGVKD. The V end was cut by 2 bases, the J end by 0 bases, with 6 bases between. The study, taken as a whole, reports: TCR beta V- and J-gene trimming, according to a later analysis, was linked to a missense DCLRE1C variant.

The PCR employed 60 Vbeta primers together with 13 Jbeta primers. The repertoire was sequenced with immunoSEQ multiplex PCR; TCRdb's copy has only in-frame clones and lacks some. The sample has some 48,000 clones, around 80% seen once. As to this clone: Its antigen is not identified.

The V and J genes are TRBV10-3 and TRBJ2-3; D perhaps matches TRBD1 (5 bases). Sequencing used PBMCs. The receptor comes from a man under 40 in good health and CMV-seropositive. CDR3 DNA sequence: TGTGCCATCAGTGAGCAGGGAAGCACAGATACGCAGTATTTT. Amino acid sequence: CAISEQGSTDTQYF.